This T cell receptor beta chain was recovered during a study of identical twins. TCRdb re-called the 5' RACE reads through MiXCR, storing one row per CDR3 protein. This table has hundreds of thousands of distinct CDR3 sequences, 5.5% to 8% appearing once. Whole-study findings and limits: Within cord blood, abundant beta clonotypes carried fewer insertions, but memory repertoires showed no such trend. The study based its conclusions on cross-sectional statistical analysis and did not follow the same donors. Where beta out-of-frame sequences were concerned, excess twin sharing was weaker.

In this sample, this clonotype turned up many times. Its antigen is currently unknown. Germline V gene lookup returns CDR1 SGHDT and CDR2 YYEEEE. J was trimmed by 6 bases and V by 1 base; bases with no gene match: 7. This CDR3 has 16 residues. The data were also submitted as part of a second study, on yellow fever vaccine responses in identical twins.

The gene calls are TRBV5-6 and TRBJ2-3, with 11 bases aligning to TRBD2. The sample taken for sequencing was memory (CD45RO+) T cells sorted from blood. The TCR comes from a woman aged 18-29 years in good health. The CDR3 sequence is CASSLTSGSLRDTQYF. The CDR3 DNA is TGTGCCAGCAGCTTGACTAGCGGGAGTTTGCGCGATACGCAGTATTTT. Supplemented by reference TRBV5-6 and TRBJ2-3, the full variable domain reads DAGVTQSPTHLIKTRGQQVTLRCSPKSGHDTVSWYQQALGQGPQFIFQYYEEEERQRGNFPDRFSGHQFPNYSSELNVNALLLGDSALYLCASSLTSGSLRDTQYFGPGTRLTVL.